Presented here are 28 T cell receptor beta chains from one specimen sequenced in a study of patients and donors after allogeneic stem cell transplantation. TCRdb analysed the RT-PCR reads with MiXCR anew, one entry per CDR3 protein. Of 110,000 or so distinct CDR3 sequences listed, 35% are singletons. Sequencing input: blood, either unsorted or a sorted T cell fraction (not recorded which). The receptors were sampled from a human donor who was either an allogeneic HSCT recipient or a stem cell or donor lymphocyte infusion donor (not recorded which). It is not recorded whose cells these are; they may come from a transplant donor.

This clonotype has only a few counts. This chain joins TRBV5-1 and TRBJ2-3; 15 nucleotides line up with TRBD2. The CDR3 is made up of 17 amino acids. The V gene's germline CDR1 is SGHRS and CDR2 YFSETQ. Losses at the gene ends were 3 bases for V and 4 bases for J; bases not matched to a gene: 6. CDR3 in amino acids: CASSSTGLAGGADTQYF. CDR3 nucleotide sequence: TGCGCCAGCAGCTCGACGGGACTAGCGGGAGGTGCAGATACGCAGTATTTT.

The chain is built from TRBV20-1 and TRBJ2-1; possible D gene TRBD1, 6 bases. The CDR3 has 16 amino acids. The V gene's germline CDR1 is DFQATT and CDR2 SNEGSKA (reference sequence). V lost 0 bases and J 2 bases, leaving 14 bases between the germline ends. The CDR3 loop is CSARDPQGYAYNEQFF. In DNA, the CDR3 is TGCAGTGCTAGAGATCCTCAGGGGTATGCCTACAATGAGCAGTTCTTC.

The DNA of the CDR3 is TGCAGTGCTATCCAGGGGGCTGGTAATTCACCCCTCCACTTT. It yields the protein CSAIQGAGNSPLHF. The chain couples TRBV20-1 to TRBJ1-6; 8 bases agree with TRBD1. From germline, CDR1 is DFQATT and CDR2 SNEGSKA (reference sequence). Trimming took 4 bases from V and 6 from J; bases not matched to a gene: 5. The CDR3 totals 14 residues.

This clonotype turned up a few times. V and J are TRBV15 and TRBJ2-1, with D perhaps matching TRBD2 (6 bases). V lost 3 bases to trimming and J lost 4 bases, with 10 bases between them. The germline V gene encodes CDR1 LNHNV and CDR2 YYDKDF (reference sequence). The CDR3 spans 14 residues. The CDR3 coding sequence is TGTGCCACCAGCAGGTCGGGAGTTTACAATGAGCAGTTCTTC. Translation: CATSRSGVYNEQFF. Drawing the rest from reference TRBV15 and TRBJ2-1, the complete variable domain is DAMVIQNPRYQVTQFGKPVTLSCSQTLNHNVMYWYQQKSSQAPKLLFHYYDKDFNNEADTPDNFQSRRPNTSFCFLDIRSPGLGDTAMYLCATSRSGVYNEQFFGPGTRLTVL.

The chain joins TRBV7-2 to TRBJ1-6; perhaps TRBD1 as D (6 bases). Germline values: CDR1 SGHTA, CDR2 FQGNSA. Trimming left V 5 bases short and J 8 bases short, with 19 bases between. CDR3 length: 16 amino acids. CDR3 coding DNA: TGTGCCAGCAGCCACTTCATGGGGGCGCGCGATTCACCCCTCCACTTT. This gives the protein CASSHFMGARDSPLHF.

This clonotype was seen more than once but under ten times. V gene TRBV28 combines with J gene TRBJ1-5; D may be TRBD1 (5 bases). CDR3 length: 18 residues. In germline, CDR1 is MDHEN, CDR2 SYDVKM. V was trimmed by 3 bases and J by 0 bases, leaving 18 bases between them. CDR3 DNA sequence: TGTGCCAGCAGTTTTCCGGGGGGGTTCGCGAATAGCAATCAGCCCCAGCATTTT. Its translation: CASSFPGGFANSNQPQHF.

The chain links TRBV11-2 to TRBJ2-3; a weak D match, TRBD2 (5 bases). Trimming cost V 5 bases and J 2 bases, with 17 bases left between them. This CDR3 region has 16 residues. The V gene's germline CDR1 is SGHAT and CDR2 FQNNGV. The CDR3 sequence: CASSAATIRNTDTQYF. The CDR3, as DNA: TGTGCCAGCAGCGCGGCGACTATACGCAACACAGATACGCAGTATTTT.

J is TRBJ2-7 and V is TRBV6-2 or TRBV6-3; 9 bases map to TRBD1. The CDR3 is 15 amino acids. Unmatched junction bases numbered 10, after V lost 6 bases and J lost 4 bases. Germline CDR1 reads MNHEY; CDR2 reads SVGEGT. CDR3 loop: CASRTGQGNMYEQYF. The CDR3 DNA reads TGTGCCAGCAGGACGGGACAGGGAAATATGTACGAGCAGTACTTC.

This chain uses TRBV2 with TRBJ1-5, with a possible D match to TRBD1 (5 bases). The V gene lost 4 bases and the J gene lost 2 bases, with 15 bases spanning the gap. The CDR3 is 16 residues long. Germline V gene lookup returns CDR1 SNHLY and CDR2 FYNNEI. The CDR3 here is CASSAREGLGNQPQHF. As DNA, the CDR3 is TGTGCCAGCAGTGCCAGGGAAGGATTGGGCAATCAGCCCCAGCATTTT.

This clonotype came up once. The chain has TRBV2 and TRBJ1-1; maybe TRBD1 (6 bases). There are 14 residues in the CDR3. Germline V gives CDR1 SNHLY, CDR2 FYNNEI. Trimming shortened V by 6 bases and J by 3 bases, and 14 bases separated the two germline ends. This CDR3 is CASRERGFDTEAFF. The CDR3 DNA is TGTGCCAGCAGGGAGAGGGGGTTCGACACTGAAGCTTTCTTT.

The rearrangement joins TRBV28 to TRBJ2-3; D may be TRBD2 (6 bases). Germline V gene lookup returns CDR1 MDHEN and CDR2 SYDVKM. The CDR3 consists of 17 residues. V shed 1 base and J shed 0 bases, with 14 bases lying between them. In DNA form, the CDR3 reads TGTGCCAGCAGTTTATTCCTAGCGCACCCTAGCACAGATACGCAGTATTTT. Translation gives CASSLFLAHPSTDTQYF.

This chain connects TRBV12-3 or TRBV12-4 to TRBJ2-6; tentatively, D is TRBD1 (6 bases). Deletions cut 6 bases from V and 2 bases from J, with 17 bases between. The CDR3 spans 17 residues. For the CDR3, the DNA is TGTGCCAGCAGATTAAGGGGGATTAGGCCTGGGGCCAACGTCCTGACTTTC. Residues: CASRLRGIRPGANVLTF.

This rearrangement joins TRBV14 to TRBJ2-7; D ambiguous. Trimming shortened V by 2 bases and J by 5 bases, and 7 bases separated the two germline ends. The germline gives CDR1 SGHDN, CDR2 FVKESK. This CDR3 is built from 12 residues. The CDR3, as DNA: TGTGCCAGCAGCCAATTCGGAAACGAGCAGTACTTC. This encodes CASSQFGNEQYF.

CDR3 region: CASSSIGRYSPLHF. The CDR3 DNA sequence: TGTGCCAGCAGTAGTATCGGGAGGTATTCACCCCTCCACTTT. V gene TRBV27 combines with J gene TRBJ1-6, with D hard to call. Germline lookup yields CDR1 MNHEY and CDR2 SMNVEV (reference sequence). Trimming removed 5 bases from V and 8 bases from J, with 13 bases in between. The CDR3 length is 14 residues.

This clonotype was recorded a few times. V is TRBV4-2 and J is TRBJ2-7; no clear D. The germline V gene has CDR1 LGHNA and CDR2 YNFKEQ. Trimming left V 0 bases short and J 6 bases short, with 15 bases between. The CDR3 spans 15 residues. For the CDR3, the DNA is TGTGCCAGCAGCCAAGATCTATACCCATTCGGCGAGCAGTACTTC. It translates to CASSQDLYPFGEQYF.

This chain uses TRBV10-3 with TRBJ2-7; 7 bases map to TRBD2. Germline-derived CDR1 and CDR2 are ENHRY and SYGVKD. CDR3 length equals 15 residues. Trimming removed 4 bases from V and 4 bases from J; junction bases left unmatched: 10. This CDR3 reads CAISGWTSGMYEQYF. The CDR3 nucleotides are TGTGCCATCAGTGGATGGACCAGCGGGATGTACGAGCAGTACTTC.

The chain has TRBV6-6 and TRBJ1-6, with 7 bases lining up with TRBD1. Germline V lookup: CDR1 MNHNY, CDR2 SVGAGI (reference sequence). The V segment lost 2 bases and the J segment 5 bases; nucleotides outside the gene matches: 3. This CDR3 spans 15 amino acids. The CDR3 DNA is TGTGCCAGCAGTTACCCACAGGGGAATAATTCACCCCTCCACTTT. Encoded protein: CASSYPQGNNSPLHF.

The V call is TRBV3-1, the J call TRBJ1-5; D is possibly TRBD1 (5 bases). Germline V lookup: CDR1 LGHDT, CDR2 YNNKEL (reference sequence). Deletions cut 3 bases from V and 2 bases from J, with 11 bases between. The CDR3 covers 15 residues. CDR3 bases: TGTGCCAGCAGCCATTCTGGGGGGGGCAATCAGCCCCAGCATTTT. Translated: CASSHSGGGNQPQHF.

This clonotype was seen only a few times. The rearrangement links TRBV7-6 to TRBJ1-1; possibly TRBD1 for D (5 bases). Germline V lookup: CDR1 SGHVS, CDR2 FNYEAQ. The CDR3 covers 13 residues. The V gene lost 1 base and the J gene lost 8 bases, with 11 bases spanning the gap. This CDR3 is CASSLGGQGEAFF. The CDR3 region has the DNA TGTGCCAGCAGCTTAGGGGGTCAGGGAGAAGCTTTCTTT.

This clonotype was counted a single time. The chain couples TRBV20-1 to TRBJ2-7; D is undetermined. The V end was cut by 3 bases, the J end by 2 bases, with 5 bases between. There are 11 residues in the CDR3. Per the germline V gene, CDR1 is DFQATT and CDR2 is SNEGSKA (reference sequence). CDR3 DNA: TGCAGTGCTAGCCGCACCTACGAGCAGTACTTC. This translates into CSASRTYEQYF.

This clonotype was detected a few times. The rearrangement links TRBV29-1 to TRBJ1-4; 7 nucleotides match TRBD1. CDR1 is SQVTM, CDR2 ANQGSEA, per germline. This CDR3 is built from 15 residues. V shed 6 bases, J shed 4 bases, and the junction held 11 bases outside the gene matches. CDR3 nucleotide sequence: TGCAGCGTCCTCCGGGAGGGGGCCATTAATGAAAAACTGTTTTTT. Amino acid sequence: CSVLREGAINEKLFF.

Only a few counts were recorded for this clonotype. The chain joins TRBV5-1 to TRBJ2-7; D gene ambiguous. CDR1 is SGHRS, CDR2 YFSETQ, per germline. V was shortened by 4 bases and J by 2 bases, with 16 bases between the two germline ends. This CDR3 comprises 15 residues. The CDR3 loop is CASSDWGARPYEQYF. The DNA of the CDR3 is TGCGCCAGCAGCGATTGGGGTGCGAGGCCCTACGAGCAGTACTTC.

The V gene is TRBV5-1, the J gene TRBJ1-4; TRBD1 is a possible D gene (6 bases). The V end was cut by 0 bases, the J end by 6 bases, with 9 bases between. The CDR3 is 14 residues long. Germline-derived CDR1 and CDR2 are SGHRS and YFSETQ. In DNA form, the CDR3 reads TGCGCCAGCAGCTTGGGACCAGGGGATGAAAAACTGTTTTTT. It encodes CASSLGPGDEKLFF.

This clonotype was observed a few times. The V and J genes are TRBV6-2 or TRBV6-3 and TRBJ1-2; no clear D gene. V lost 8 bases and J 8 bases, leaving 21 bases between the germline ends. The CDR3 contains 14 residues. Germline CDR1 and CDR2: MNHEY and SVGEGT. CDR3: CASSRVHDNGGYTF. CDR3 nucleotides: TGTGCCAGCTCGAGGGTTCACGATAATGGCGGCTACACCTTC.

The J gene is TRBJ1-4, the V gene TRBV4-2; D might be TRBD1 (5 bases). The CDR3 runs to 13 residues. V was trimmed by 4 bases and J by 4 bases, leaving 7 bases between them. The germline V gene has CDR1 LGHNA and CDR2 YNFKEQ. The CDR3 here is CASSPGINEKLFF. DNA of the CDR3: TGTGCCAGCAGCCCAGGGATTAATGAAAAACTGTTTTTT.

Of note for this clonotype: One end of the junction does not line up with germline, which may come from a read error. The rearrangement joins TRBV11-2 to TRBJ2-5; 7 positions match TRBD2. CDR3 size: 14 residues. Germline CDR1 and CDR2: SGHAT and FQNNGV. CDR3 residues: CASRGGTEREPQYF. DNA of the CDR3: TGTGCCAGCAGGGGAGGGACGGAAAGAGAGCCCCAGTACTTC.

The chain recombines TRBV6-6 with TRBJ2-2; TRBD1 matches at 8 bases. In germline, CDR1 is MNHNY, CDR2 SVGAGI (reference sequence). Losses at the gene ends were 6 bases for V and 0 bases for J; bases not matched to a gene: 3. CDR3 size: 15 residues. CDR3 in amino acids: CASSRDRTNTGELFF. Here the CDR3 DNA reads TGTGCCAGCAGCCGGGACAGGACGAACACCGGGGAGCTGTTTTTT.

This clonotype was recorded at least ten times. The chain employs TRBV4-2 and TRBJ1-1; a possible D gene is TRBD1 (5 bases). Per the germline V gene, CDR1 is LGHNA and CDR2 is YNFKEQ. Trimming shortened V by 1 base and J by 4 bases, and 16 bases separated the two germline ends. The CDR3 runs 16 residues. CDR3 amino acids: CASSQVGEGMSTEAFF. For the CDR3, the DNA is TGTGCCAGCAGCCAAGTGGGTGAGGGGATGAGCACTGAAGCTTTCTTT.